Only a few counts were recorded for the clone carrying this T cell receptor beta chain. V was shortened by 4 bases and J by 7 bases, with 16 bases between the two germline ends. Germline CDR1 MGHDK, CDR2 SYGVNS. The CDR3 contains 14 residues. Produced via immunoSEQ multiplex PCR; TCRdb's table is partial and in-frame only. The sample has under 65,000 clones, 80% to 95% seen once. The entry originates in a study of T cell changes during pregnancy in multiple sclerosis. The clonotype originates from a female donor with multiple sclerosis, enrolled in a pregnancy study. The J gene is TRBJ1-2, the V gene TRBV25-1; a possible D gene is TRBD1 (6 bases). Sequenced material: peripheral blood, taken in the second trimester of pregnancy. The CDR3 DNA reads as TGTGCCAGCAGTGTGACAGGAGGTTTCGTTGGCTACACCTTC. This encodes CASSVTGGFVGYTF.